This T cell receptor (beta chain) was documented in a study of shared clonotypes between healthy human individuals. CDR3 length equals 15 residues. The V and J ends lost 10 bases and 2 bases, in that order; junction bases with no gene match: 7. CDR1 and CDR2 from the germline V gene are MDHEN and SYDVKM. As to this clone: The antigen is not known.

General observations from the study: Inspection by rarefaction showed sorted-subset sequencing to be incomplete despite large depth.

Each subset's genomic DNA was shared equally among a number of immunoSEQ plates. Measured with immunoSEQ multiplex PCR; TCRdb has only the in-frame clones, and not every one. The sample includes about 1 million clones, under 80% of them seen just once. The sequence was obtained from a young man in good health. The specimen was memory CD4+ T cells sorted from blood. Subset meaning: CD45RA-negative fraction. The V and J genes are TRBV28 and TRBJ2-6; the match to TRBD1 covers 8 bases. The CDR3 DNA reads TGTGCCATCCGGGACAGGATCACTGGGGCCAACGTCCTGACTTTC. Translating it yields CAIRDRITGANVLTF.